These 12 T cell receptor beta chains came from one sample sequenced in a study of blood T cell repertoires in COVID-19 (dated by TCRdb to the early 2020s). Library preparation employed the immunoSEQ multiplex PCR assay. TCRdb holds this immuneACCESS table with in-frame rearrangements only. Some clones are missing; in checked studies, unresolved V genes explain under half, and the rest has no known cause. The sample contains roughly 670,000 clones, just under 90% of them found a single time. The ten largest clones take up under 0.3% of the sample. The sequencing sample was made of peripheral blood. These receptors were obtained from a woman aged 18-29 years with acute or convalescent COVID-19.

V and J are TRBV6-6 and TRBJ1-2, with D tentatively TRBD1 (6 bases). The germline gives CDR1 MNHNY, CDR2 SVGAGI (reference sequence). CDR3 length: 14 amino acids. Trimming left V 2 bases short and J 4 bases short, with 11 bases between. CDR3 sequence (DNA): TGTGCCAGCAGTTACCCGACAGGAATCTATGGCTACACCTTC. Translated, it gives CASSYPTGIYGYTF.

J is TRBJ1-5 and V is TRBV19; 7 bases line up with TRBD1. CDR3 length: 15 residues. Germline assignment: CDR1 LNHDA and CDR2 SQIVND (reference sequence). V trimming: 4 bases; J trimming: 6 bases; junction bases outside the gene matches: 9. CDR3: CASSNPTGRIQPQHF. The DNA for the CDR3 is TGTGCCAGTAGTAATCCGACAGGGAGAATTCAGCCCCAGCATTTT.

The rearrangement uses TRBV10-2 and TRBJ2-7; D is perhaps TRBD2 (6 bases). Germline V gives CDR1 WSHSY, CDR2 SAAADI. The CDR3 covers 13 residues. V was shortened by 8 bases and J by 0 bases, with 11 bases between the two germline ends. The CDR3 spells CASGGTSSYEQYF. The DNA for the CDR3 is TGCGCCAGCGGCGGGACGAGCTCCTACGAGCAGTACTTC.

The V gene is TRBV9, the J gene TRBJ1-1; D possibly corresponds to TRBD1 (6 bases). The CDR3 runs 15 residues. CDR1 is SGDLS and CDR2 is YYNGEE in the germline V gene. Trimming pared 4 bases from V and 7 bases from J, leaving 20 bases between. The CDR3 nucleotides read TGTGCCAGCAGCCCTCGAGCGGCAGGGGTAAGTGAAGCTTTCTTT. Translation gives CASSPRAAGVSEAFF.

This chain connects TRBV19 to TRBJ1-2; TRBD1 might be the D (6 bases). V shed 4 bases and J shed 14 bases, with 20 bases lying between them. This CDR3 region has 13 residues. CDR1 is LNHDA, CDR2 SQIVND, per germline (reference sequence). The DNA for the CDR3 is TGTGCCAGTAGTAACCCCGGGGGGGGCGTGAAGACCTTC. Translated, it gives CASSNPGGGVKTF.

The genes are TRBV7-2 and TRBJ2-5; unclear D gene. The CDR3 runs to 13 residues. In germline, CDR1 is SGHTA, CDR2 FQGNSA. V gave up 3 bases and J gave up 6 bases, with 11 bases separating them. The CDR3 nucleotides read TGTGCCAGCAGCTTTGGCAGGCTTAAGACCCAGTACTTC. This sequence encodes CASSFGRLKTQYF.

V usage is TRBV9 and J usage is TRBJ2-1, with D uncertain. Per the germline V gene, CDR1 is SGDLS and CDR2 is YYNGEE. Deletions cut 1 base from V and 1 base from J, with 3 bases between. CDR3 length: 13 residues. The CDR3: CASSVTSYNEQFF. The CDR3 coding sequence is TGTGCCAGCAGCGTAACTTCCTACAATGAGCAGTTCTTC.

As concerns this clone: The conserved phenylalanine or tryptophan normally closing the CDR3 is absent here, so this likely arose from a read error. V gene TRBV6-1 combines with J gene TRBJ1-2, with 7 positions matching TRBD1. Germline V lookup: CDR1 MNHNS, CDR2 SASEGT. This CDR3 is built from 16 residues. Unmatched junction bases numbered 11, after V lost 3 bases and J lost 4 bases. CDR3: CASSEVGTDLIYGYTL. The CDR3 nucleotides are TGTGCCAGCAGTGAGGTTGGGACAGACCTCATCTATGGCTACACCCTC.

V is TRBV6-2 or TRBV6-3 and J is TRBJ2-7, with TRBD1 matching over 9 bases. The CDR3 totals 18 residues. The V segment lost 2 bases and the J segment 5 bases; nucleotides outside the gene matches: 16. From germline, CDR1 is MNHEY and CDR2 SVGEGT. Here the CDR3 DNA reads TGTGCCAGCAGTTACCCTGGACAGGGGAGTTTCGTCATCGACGAGCAGTACTTC. It encodes CASSYPGQGSFVIDEQYF.

The J gene is TRBJ2-3, the V gene TRBV6-4; possible D gene TRBD1, 6 bases. The germline V and J ends were trimmed by 0 bases and 3 bases, with 10 bases remaining between them. This CDR3 spans 15 amino acids. Germline V gene data show CDR1 as MRHNA and CDR2 as SNTAGT. The CDR3 here is CASSDSGAATDTQYF. The CDR3 DNA reads TGTGCCAGCAGTGACTCGGGGGCAGCTACAGATACGCAGTATTTT.

V and J are TRBV18 and TRBJ1-3, with TRBD1 matching 9 bases. V dropped 4 bases and J dropped 0; count of bases not matched to a gene: 10. This CDR3 comprises 18 residues. Looked up from germline, CDR1 is KGHSH and CDR2 is LQKENI. DNA of the CDR3: TGTGCCAGCTCACGTGGGACAGGGCTCACTTCCTCTGGAAACACCATATATTTT. Encoded protein: CASSRGTGLTSSGNTIYF. The entire variable domain, with the rest obtained from reference TRBV18 and TRBJ1-3, is as follows: NAGVMQNPRHLVRRRGQEARLRCSPMKGHSHVYWYRQLPEEGLKFMVYLQKENIIDESGMPKERFSAEFPKEGPSILRIQQVVRGDSAAYFCASSRGTGLTSSGNTIYFGEGSWLTVV.

On this clone: The same CDR3 is also encoded by other DNA sequences in this sample. The V gene is TRBV7-2, the J gene TRBJ2-7; D is unclear. Trimming pared 3 bases from V and 0 bases from J, leaving 3 bases between. This CDR3 region has 12 residues. Germline loops: CDR1 SGHTA, CDR2 FQGNSA. CDR3 loop: CASSLSSYEQYF. DNA of the CDR3: TGTGCCAGCAGCTTGAGCTCCTACGAGCAGTACTTC.